A single sample gave rise to the 11 T cell receptor beta chains below, sequenced in a study of T-cell memory formation after mild COVID-19. TCRdb recomputed calls from the 5' RACE reads with MiXCR, one row per CDR3 protein. Of a few hundred thousand distinct CDR3 sequences in the sample, about 11% were seen once. Sequences were obtained from PBMCs or a T cell subset sorted from them (not recorded which). The receptor set was obtained from a man between 18 and 29 years old who had mild COVID-19 (a few samples of this study predate the infection). Cell type and time point are not known.

Only a few counts were recorded for this clonotype. The V call is TRBV4-2, the J call TRBJ2-3; weak D call: TRBD2 (5 bases). Germline CDR1 is LGHNA and CDR2 is YNFKEQ. Trimming left V 0 bases short and J 7 bases short, with 11 bases between. CDR3 length: 14 residues. The CDR3 protein is CASSQELEGNTQYF. In DNA, the CDR3 is TGTGCCAGCAGCCAAGAACTAGAGGGAAATACGCAGTATTTT.

Regarding this clonotype: This may be a read error, as it is one base from a much larger clone. This rearrangement joins TRBV5-1 to TRBJ2-1; D is perhaps TRBD1 or TRBD2 (5 bases each). V lost 5 bases and J lost 4, with 19 bases in between. CDR1 is SGHRS, CDR2 YFSETQ, per germline. The CDR3 has 16 amino acids. The CDR3 DNA sequence: TGCGCCAGCAGTCCCGATACTAGAGGGGTGTACAATGAGCAGTTCTTC. It codes for CASSPDTRGVYNEQFF.

This clonotype was seen repeatedly, ten times or more. The chain couples TRBV7-2 to TRBJ2-3; 9 bases are shared with TRBD1. The CDR3 is 16 amino acids. CDR1 SGHTA and CDR2 FQGNSA come from the germline V gene. The V segment lost 0 bases and the J segment 5 bases; nucleotides outside the gene matches: 6. Here the CDR3 DNA reads TGTGCCAGCAGCTTAGCGGGGACAGGGCGTGTAGATACGCAGTATTTT. This sequence encodes CASSLAGTGRVDTQYF.

This clonotype was observed many times. The V and J genes are TRBV28 and TRBJ2-3, with D possibly matching TRBD1 (6 bases). V was clipped by 3 bases and J by 4 bases, with 17 bases between them. This CDR3 contains 16 residues. The germline CDR1 and CDR2 sequences are MDHEN and SYDVKM. In nucleotides, the CDR3 is TGTGCCAGCAGTTTGAGTGGCGGGTCAGGGGCAGATACGCAGTATTTT. Its translation: CASSLSGGSGADTQYF.

V usage is TRBV5-1 and J usage is TRBJ1-3; 7 bases are a match to TRBD1. V shed 4 bases, J shed 7 bases, and the junction held 5 bases outside the gene matches. CDR1 SGHRS and CDR2 YFSETQ come from the germline V gene. This CDR3 comprises 13 residues. In DNA form, the CDR3 reads TGCGCCAGCAGCCCGGGACAGATGAACACCATATATTTT. Residues: CASSPGQMNTIYF.

This clonotype came up a few times. The V and J genes are TRBV29-1 and TRBJ2-1; the match to TRBD1 covers 7 bases. V was pared by 6 bases and J by 0 bases, with 11 bases of the junction left unmatched. CDR1 is SQVTM and CDR2 is ANQGSEA in the germline V gene. The CDR3 is 16 amino acids. The CDR3 DNA is TGCAGCGTGGGTGACCCGGGACAGAGCTCCTACAATGAGCAGTTCTTC. This codes for CSVGDPGQSSYNEQFF.

This clonotype was seen only a few times. This chain connects TRBV2 to TRBJ1-2; 9 nucleotides line up with TRBD1. V was pared by 5 bases and J by 8 bases, with 9 bases of the junction left unmatched. The CDR3 runs to 14 residues. Germline CDR1 SNHLY, CDR2 FYNNEI. In DNA, the CDR3 is TGTGCCAGCAGTCCTCAGGGGACAGGGTCAGGCTACACCTTC. Residues: CASSPQGTGSGYTF. The whole variable domain, remainder taken from reference TRBV2 and TRBJ1-2, is EPEVTQTPSHQVTQMGQEVILRCVPISNHLYFYWYRQILGQKVEFLVSFYNNEISEKSEIFDDQFSVERPDGSNFTLKIRSTKLEDSAMYFCASSPQGTGSGYTFGSGTRLTVV.

CDR3 sequence reads: CASSRGQGLGNTIYF. CDR3 bases: TGTGCCAGCAGCCGCGGACAGGGGCTTGGAAACACCATATATTTT. The chain joins TRBV5-5 to TRBJ1-3, with 9 bases that match TRBD1. Germline V gives CDR1 SGHKS, CDR2 YYEKEE (reference sequence). The CDR3 has 15 residues. With 4 bases clipped from V and 3 bases from J, the junction kept 5 bases outside the gene matches.

The rearrangement uses TRBV12-3 or TRBV12-4 and TRBJ2-1; tentatively, D is TRBD2 (5 bases). The CDR3 has 15 amino acids. V lost 1 base to trimming and J lost 5 bases, with 12 bases between them. The CDR3 reads CASSLGEGRNNEQFF. As DNA, the CDR3 is TGTGCCAGCAGTTTAGGAGAGGGTCGGAACAATGAGCAGTTCTTC.

This clonotype was counted only a few times. The CDR3 nucleotides are TGTGCCAGCAGCCATCCGTATTCTAAGTCCAGCGGGGAGCTGTTTTTT. Protein: CASSHPYSKSSGELFF. This chain joins TRBV14 and TRBJ2-2; no clear D gene. Trimming pared 3 bases from V and 7 bases from J, leaving 18 bases between. Germline loops: CDR1 SGHDN, CDR2 FVKESK. This CDR3 is 16 amino acids long.

The rearrangement joins TRBV12-3 or TRBV12-4 to TRBJ1-1; no clear D. The CDR3 sequence is 13 residues long. V lost 6 bases and J lost 1, with 9 bases in between. DNA of the CDR3: TGTGCCAGCAGAATGACGGGGAACACTGAAGCTTTCTTT. It specifies CASRMTGNTEAFF.